A single sample gave rise to the 13 T cell receptor beta chains below, sequenced in a study of CD8+ T cells in alopecia areata. cDNA prepared by RNA extraction and subsequent reverse transcription served as the template for sequencing. The protocol was immunoSEQ multiplex PCR, while the TCRdb copy is restricted to in-frame clones and leaves out a portion. The sample lists some 150,000 clones, approximately 52% occurring once. Noted treatment: oral pan-JAK inhibitor, 5-10 mg twice daily. Here the sequenced sample was CD4+ T cells sorted from blood, taken at approximately week 61, from a patient treated with tofacitinib. All receptors come from a human donor with alopecia areata.

The V and J genes are TRBV28 and TRBJ2-5; 8 bases are shared with TRBD1. J gave up 4 bases and V 11 bases, and 6 bases lay outside the gene matches. The CDR3 loop spans 12 amino acids. Per germline, CDR1 MDHEN and CDR2 SYDVKM. This CDR3 reads CAVGQVTETQYF. As DNA, the CDR3 is TGTGCCGTGGGACAGGTGACAGAGACCCAGTACTTC.

The rearrangement uses TRBV6-5 and TRBJ2-7; a weak D match, TRBD2 (6 bases). CDR3 length equals 16 residues. The V end lost 2 bases, the J end lost 3 bases, and 17 bases lay between the germline ends. Germline V gene sequence: CDR1 MNHEY, CDR2 SVGAGI. The CDR3: CASSYRTVAGNYEQYF. The CDR3 bases are TGTGCCAGCAGTTACCGAACGGTTGCGGGGAACTACGAGCAGTACTTC.

This chain's CDR3 is CASSEGGTQYF. Here the CDR3 DNA reads TGTGCCAGCAGTGAGGGGGGTACGCAGTATTTT. V usage is TRBV25-1 and J usage is TRBJ2-3; TRBD2 might be the D (6 bases). V was cut by 3 bases and J by 8 bases, with 6 bases left in between. The CDR3 spans 11 residues. Germline V gene data show CDR1 as MGHDK and CDR2 as SYGVNS.

In its sample, this clone was seen a few times. The chain joins TRBV28 to TRBJ1-5; D is possibly TRBD1 (6 bases). The CDR3 consists of 12 residues. Germline CDR1 is MDHEN and CDR2 is SYDVKM. V lost 6 bases to trimming and J lost 10 bases, with 13 bases between them. The CDR3 here is CASSGGAKPQHF. CDR3 in DNA: TGTGCCAGCAGCGGGGGGGCGAAACCCCAGCATTTT.

This clone has only a few counts. This chain links TRBV4-2 with TRBJ2-3; 9 nucleotides agree with TRBD2. The CDR3 totals 18 residues. From germline, CDR1 is LGHNA and CDR2 YNFKEQ. Trimming at V came to 0 bases and at J to 5 bases, leaving 12 bases not matched to a gene. The CDR3 loop is CASSQELSLAGRGDTQYF. CDR3 in DNA: TGTGCCAGCAGCCAAGAGTTATCCCTAGCGGGGCGGGGAGATACGCAGTATTTT.

This clone was recorded at least ten times. The chain carries TRBV14 and TRBJ2-6; D is perhaps TRBD2 (5 bases). This CDR3 is 16 amino acids long. V was trimmed by 1 base and J by 0 bases, leaving 7 bases between them. Germline-derived CDR1 and CDR2 are SGHDN and FVKESK. This chain's CDR3 is CASSQVGGSGANVLTF. The CDR3 bases are TGTGCCAGCAGCCAAGTTGGAGGCTCTGGGGCCAACGTCCTGACTTTC.

The J gene is TRBJ2-7, the V gene TRBV11-2, with unresolved D. Between the trimmed V and J ends, which lost 2 bases and 6 bases, there was a span of 11 bases. CDR1 is SGHAT, CDR2 FQNNGV, per germline. The length of the CDR3 is 13 residues. The CDR3 is CASSLRSIPEQYF. CDR3 nucleotides: TGTGCCAGCAGCTTACGGAGTATCCCCGAGCAGTACTTC. Using reference TRBV11-2 and TRBJ2-7 for the parts outside the CDR3, the full variable domain is EAGVAQSPRYKIIEKRQSVAFWCNPISGHATLYWYQQILGQGPKLLIQFQNNGVVDDSQLPKDRFSAERLKGVDSTLKIQPAKLEDSAVYLCASSLRSIPEQYFGPGTRLTVT.

As to this clone: This sample includes further DNA sequences coding for the same CDR3. The J gene is TRBJ2-7, the V gene TRBV15; the D gene is possibly TRBD1 (6 bases). CDR1 is LNHNV, CDR2 YYDKDF, per germline (reference sequence). Trimming stripped 3 bases from V and 2 bases from J, with 11 bases between. The CDR3 spans 14 residues. The CDR3, as DNA: TGTGCCACCAGCAGGGGCGACAGGACCTACGAGCAGTACTTC. Residues: CATSRGDRTYEQYF.

This clone was picked up one time. The J gene is TRBJ2-7, the V gene TRBV18, with D possibly TRBD1 on 5 matching bases. The CDR3 totals 14 residues. CDR1 and CDR2 from the germline V gene are KGHSH and LQKENI. With 4 bases removed from V and 4 bases from J, the gap between germline ends came to 14 bases. The CDR3: CASSQDTGLYEQYF. The CDR3 bases are TGTGCCAGCTCACAAGATACAGGCCTATACGAGCAGTACTTC.

The V gene is TRBV5-1, the J gene TRBJ2-7; TRBD1 aligns across 7 bases. The CDR3 consists of 14 residues. CDR1 and CDR2 from the germline V gene are SGHRS and YFSETQ. V shed 4 bases, J shed 0 bases, and the junction held 4 bases outside the gene matches. The CDR3 sequence is CASSTRQGSYEQYF. The CDR3 nucleotides are TGCGCCAGCAGCACCCGACAGGGCTCCTACGAGCAGTACTTC.

The chain joins TRBV5-1 to TRBJ1-2; 8 bases match TRBD1. With 3 bases clipped from V and 0 bases from J, the junction kept 4 bases outside the gene matches. Germline V gene sequence: CDR1 SGHRS, CDR2 YFSETQ. This CDR3 is built from 15 residues. The CDR3 DNA reads TGCGCCAGCAGCTCCGGGACAGGAGCTAACTATGGCTACACCTTC. It yields the protein CASSSGTGANYGYTF.

V gene TRBV29-1 combines with J gene TRBJ2-5; no clear D gene. The germline V gene encodes CDR1 SQVTM and CDR2 ANQGSEA. The CDR3 is 14 residues long. Trimming removed 5 bases from V and 1 base from J, with 14 bases in between. The CDR3 coding sequence is TGCAGCGTTAGTCCAAACCTGGTCCAAGAGACCCAGTACTTC. Protein: CSVSPNLVQETQYF. The whole variable domain, remainder taken from reference TRBV29-1 and TRBJ2-5, is SAVISQKPSRDICQRGTSLTIQCQVDSQVTMMFWYRQQPGQSLTLIATANQGSEATYESGFVIDKFPISRPNLTFSTLTVSNMSPEDSSIYLCSVSPNLVQETQYFGPGTRLLVL.

Only a few counts were recorded for this clone. This rearrangement joins TRBV6-5 to TRBJ1-5; 7 positions agree with TRBD1. The V gene end was trimmed by 8 bases and the J gene end by 1 base; junction bases not matched to a gene: 5. CDR1 and CDR2 from the germline V gene are MNHEY and SVGAGI. This CDR3 region has 14 residues. CDR3 loop: CASGRGQSNQPQHF. The CDR3 DNA reads as TGTGCCAGCGGGCGGGGACAGAGCAATCAGCCCCAGCATTTT.